The subject of this entry is one T cell receptor beta chain. The authors sequenced TCR beta from blood CD8+ and CD4+ T cells. Through negative isolation, CD4+ and CD8+ T cells were obtained, while TEMRA cells were enriched using FACS. This entry is derived from a study of CD8 T cells in Susac syndrome. Germline V gene sequence: CDR1 MDHEN, CDR2 SYDVKM. V lost 5 bases, J lost 5 bases, and 4 bases stayed unmatched. The CDR3 consists of 14 residues. The RNA input was roughly 0.45 to 1 ug, and it was reverse transcribed with random hexamers. Each CDR3 protein is one row after TCRdb ran MiXCR on the immunoSEQ multiplex PCR reads. The sample consists of some 300,000 distinct CDR3 sequences, 75% to 85% of them appearing once.

The sequence was collected from a human donor with multiple sclerosis. The material sequenced was CD8+ T cells from PBMCs. V is TRBV28 and J is TRBJ2-2, with 8 nucleotides matching TRBD2. The CDR3 reads CASSQRGLTGELFF. CDR3 in DNA: TGTGCCAGCAGTCAGCGGGGGTTGACCGGGGAGCTGTTTTTT.